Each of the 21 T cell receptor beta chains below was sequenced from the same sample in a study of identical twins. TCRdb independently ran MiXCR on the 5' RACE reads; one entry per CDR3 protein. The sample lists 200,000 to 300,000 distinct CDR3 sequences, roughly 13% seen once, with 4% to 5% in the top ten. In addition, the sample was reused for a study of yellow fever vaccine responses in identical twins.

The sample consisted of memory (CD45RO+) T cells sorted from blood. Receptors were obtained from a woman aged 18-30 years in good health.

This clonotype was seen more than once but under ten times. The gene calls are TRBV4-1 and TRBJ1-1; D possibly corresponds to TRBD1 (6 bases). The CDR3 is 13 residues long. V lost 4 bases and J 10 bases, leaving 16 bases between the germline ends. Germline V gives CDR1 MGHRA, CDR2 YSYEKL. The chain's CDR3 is CASSPPGAGLAFF. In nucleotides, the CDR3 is TGCGCCAGCAGCCCCCCAGGGGCAGGGTTAGCTTTCTTT.

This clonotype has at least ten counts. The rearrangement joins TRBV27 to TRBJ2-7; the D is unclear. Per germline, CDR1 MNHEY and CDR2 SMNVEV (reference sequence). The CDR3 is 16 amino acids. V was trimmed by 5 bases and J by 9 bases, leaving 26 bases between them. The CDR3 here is CASSTVATPKFTRQYF. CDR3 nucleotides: TGTGCCAGCAGTACTGTGGCGACGCCGAAATTTACCCGGCAGTACTTC.

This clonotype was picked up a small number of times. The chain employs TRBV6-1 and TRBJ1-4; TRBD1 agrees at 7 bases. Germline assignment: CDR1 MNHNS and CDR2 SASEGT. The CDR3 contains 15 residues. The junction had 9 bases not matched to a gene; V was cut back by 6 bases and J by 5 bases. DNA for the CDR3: TGTGCCAGCAGACGACGACAGGGCGAGAATGAAAAACTGTTTTTT. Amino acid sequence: CASRRRQGENEKLFF.

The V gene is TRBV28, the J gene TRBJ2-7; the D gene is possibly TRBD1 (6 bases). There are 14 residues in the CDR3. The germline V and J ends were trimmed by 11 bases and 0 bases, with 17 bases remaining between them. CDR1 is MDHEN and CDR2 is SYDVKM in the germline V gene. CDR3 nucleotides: TGTGCCGGAATGGACAGTAAAAGCTCCTACGAGCAGTACTTC. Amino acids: CAGMDSKSSYEQYF.

CDR3 sequence: CASTGGANGELFF. The CDR3 DNA follows: TGCGCCAGCACCGGGGGGGCCAACGGGGAGCTGTTTTTT. V and J are TRBV5-1 and TRBJ2-2; 8 bases agree with TRBD2. This CDR3 region has 13 residues. The V segment lost 6 bases and the J segment 7 bases; nucleotides outside the gene matches: 5. The germline V gene has CDR1 SGHRS and CDR2 YFSETQ.

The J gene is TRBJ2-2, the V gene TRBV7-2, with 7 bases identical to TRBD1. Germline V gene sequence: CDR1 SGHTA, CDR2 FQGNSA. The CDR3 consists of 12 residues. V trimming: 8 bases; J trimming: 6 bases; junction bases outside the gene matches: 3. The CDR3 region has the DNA TGTGCCAGCCAAGACAGGGCCGGGGAGCTGTTTTTT. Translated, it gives CASQDRAGELFF. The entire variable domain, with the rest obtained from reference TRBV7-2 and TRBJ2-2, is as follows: GAGVSQSPSNKVTEKGKDVELRCDPISGHTALYWYRQSLGQGLEFLIYFQGNSAPDKSGLPSDRFSAERTGGSVSTLTIQRTQQEDSAVYLCASQDRAGELFFGEGSRLTVL.

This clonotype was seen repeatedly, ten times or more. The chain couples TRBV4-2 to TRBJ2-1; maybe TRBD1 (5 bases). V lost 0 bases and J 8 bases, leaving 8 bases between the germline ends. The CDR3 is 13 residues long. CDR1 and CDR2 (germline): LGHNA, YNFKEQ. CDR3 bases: TGTGCCAGCAGCCAAGATCTCAGGGATGAGCAGTTCTTC. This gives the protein CASSQDLRDEQFF.

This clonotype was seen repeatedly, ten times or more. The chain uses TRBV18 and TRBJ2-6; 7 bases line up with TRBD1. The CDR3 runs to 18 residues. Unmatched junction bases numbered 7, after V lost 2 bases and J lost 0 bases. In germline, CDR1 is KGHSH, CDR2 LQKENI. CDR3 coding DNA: TGTGCCAGCTCACCATACGGGACAGCGATCTCTGGGGCCAACGTCCTGACTTTC. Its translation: CASSPYGTAISGANVLTF.

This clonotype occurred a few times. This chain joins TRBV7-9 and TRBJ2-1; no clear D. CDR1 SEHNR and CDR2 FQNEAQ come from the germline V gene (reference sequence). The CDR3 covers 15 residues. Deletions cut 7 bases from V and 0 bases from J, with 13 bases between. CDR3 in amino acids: CASTRGESSYNEQFF. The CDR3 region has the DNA TGTGCCAGCACCCGTGGCGAGAGCTCCTACAATGAGCAGTTCTTC. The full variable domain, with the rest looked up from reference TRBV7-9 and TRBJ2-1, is DTGVSQNPRHKITKRGQNVTFRCDPISEHNRLYWYRQTLGQGPEFLTYFQNEAQLEKSRLLSDRFSAERPKGSFSTLEIQRTEQGDSAMYLCASTRGESSYNEQFFGPGTRLTVL.

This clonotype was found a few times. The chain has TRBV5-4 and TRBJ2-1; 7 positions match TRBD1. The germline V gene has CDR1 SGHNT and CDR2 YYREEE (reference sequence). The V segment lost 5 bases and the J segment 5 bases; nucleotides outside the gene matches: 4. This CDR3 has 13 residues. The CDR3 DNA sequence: TGTGCCAGCAGAATAGACAGGGACAATGAGCAGTTCTTC. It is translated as CASRIDRDNEQFF. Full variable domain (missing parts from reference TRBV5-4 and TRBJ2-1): ETGVTQSPTHLIKTRGQQVTLRCSSQSGHNTVSWYQQALGQGPQFIFQYYREEENGRGNFPPRFSGLQFPNYSSELNVNALELDDSALYLCASRIDRDNEQFFGPGTRLTVL.

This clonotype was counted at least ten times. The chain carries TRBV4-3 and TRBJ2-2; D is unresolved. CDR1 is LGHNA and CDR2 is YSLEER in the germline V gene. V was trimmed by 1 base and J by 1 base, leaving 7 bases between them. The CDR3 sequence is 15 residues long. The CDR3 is CASSQVFENTGELFF. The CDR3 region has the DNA TGCGCCAGCAGCCAAGTCTTTGAGAACACCGGGGAGCTGTTTTTT.

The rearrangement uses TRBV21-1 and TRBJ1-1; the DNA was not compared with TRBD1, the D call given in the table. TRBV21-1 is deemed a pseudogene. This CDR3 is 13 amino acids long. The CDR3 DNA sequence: TGTGCCGTCTACAGGGGGGGGAACACTGAAGCTTTCTTT. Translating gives CAVYRGGNTEAFF.

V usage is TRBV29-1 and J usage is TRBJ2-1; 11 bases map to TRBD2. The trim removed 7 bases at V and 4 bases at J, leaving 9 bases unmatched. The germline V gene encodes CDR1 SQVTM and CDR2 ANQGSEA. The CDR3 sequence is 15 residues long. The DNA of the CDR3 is TGCAGCGCCGCACTAGCGGGGGAGAAATACAATGAGCAGTTCTTC. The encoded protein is CSAALAGEKYNEQFF.

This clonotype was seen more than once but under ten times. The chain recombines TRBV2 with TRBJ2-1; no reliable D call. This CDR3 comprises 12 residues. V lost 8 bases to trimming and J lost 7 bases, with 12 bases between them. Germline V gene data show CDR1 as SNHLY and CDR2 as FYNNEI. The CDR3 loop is CASHRLGNEQFF. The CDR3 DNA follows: TGTGCCAGCCATCGATTAGGGAATGAGCAGTTCTTC.

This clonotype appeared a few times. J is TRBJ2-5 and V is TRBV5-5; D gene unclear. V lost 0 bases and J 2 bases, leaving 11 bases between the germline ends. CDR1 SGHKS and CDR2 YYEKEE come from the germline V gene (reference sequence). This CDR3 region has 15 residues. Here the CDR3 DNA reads TGTGCCAGCAGCTTGGCGCCGCTAGTTCAAGAGACCCAGTACTTC. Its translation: CASSLAPLVQETQYF. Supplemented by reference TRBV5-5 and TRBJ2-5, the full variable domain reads DAGVTQSPTHLIKTRGQQVTLRCSPISGHKSVSWYQQVLGQGPQFIFQYYEKEERGRGNFPDRFSARQFPNYSSELNVNALLLGDSALYLCASSLAPLVQETQYFGPGTRLLVL.

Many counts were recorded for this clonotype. The CDR3 nucleotides read TGCAGCGTTACCGGGAATCAATTGATAAACTCCTACAATGAGCAGTTCTTC. Protein: CSVTGNQLINSYNEQFF. The gene calls are TRBV29-1 and TRBJ2-1; TRBD2 might be the D (5 bases). CDR1 is SQVTM, CDR2 ANQGSEA, per germline. Trimming pared 5 bases from V and 0 bases from J, leaving 20 bases between. The CDR3 contains 17 residues.

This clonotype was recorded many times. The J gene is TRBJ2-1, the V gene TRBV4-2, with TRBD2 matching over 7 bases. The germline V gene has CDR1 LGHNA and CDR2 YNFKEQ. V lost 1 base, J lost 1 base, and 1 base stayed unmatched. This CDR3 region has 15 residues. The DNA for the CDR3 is TGTGCCAGCAGCCAAGGGACTAGATCCTACAATGAGCAGTTCTTC. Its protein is CASSQGTRSYNEQFF.

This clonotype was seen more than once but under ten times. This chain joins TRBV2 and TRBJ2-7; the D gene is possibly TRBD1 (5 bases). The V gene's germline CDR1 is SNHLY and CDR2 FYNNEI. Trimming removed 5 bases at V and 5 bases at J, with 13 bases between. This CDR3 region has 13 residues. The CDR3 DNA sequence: TGTGCCAGCAGTCAAACAGGAGCTAACGAGCAGTACTTC. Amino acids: CASSQTGANEQYF. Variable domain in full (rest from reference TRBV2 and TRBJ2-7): EPEVTQTPSHQVTQMGQEVILRCVPISNHLYFYWYRQILGQKVEFLVSFYNNEISEKSEIFDDQFSVERPDGSNFTLKIRSTKLEDSAMYFCASSQTGANEQYFGPGTRLTVT.

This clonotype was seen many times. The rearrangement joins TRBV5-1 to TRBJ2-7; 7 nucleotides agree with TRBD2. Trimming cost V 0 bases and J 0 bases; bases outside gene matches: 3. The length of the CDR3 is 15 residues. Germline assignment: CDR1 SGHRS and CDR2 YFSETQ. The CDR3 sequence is CASSLAGTTSYEQYF. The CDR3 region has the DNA TGCGCCAGCAGCTTGGCCGGGACTACCTCCTACGAGCAGTACTTC.

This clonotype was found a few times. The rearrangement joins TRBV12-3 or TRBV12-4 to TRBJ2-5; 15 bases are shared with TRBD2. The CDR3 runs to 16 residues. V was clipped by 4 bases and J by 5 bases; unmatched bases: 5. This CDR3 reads CASSSGTSGGWETQYF. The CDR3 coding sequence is TGTGCCAGCAGTTCAGGGACTAGCGGGGGGTGGGAGACCCAGTACTTC.

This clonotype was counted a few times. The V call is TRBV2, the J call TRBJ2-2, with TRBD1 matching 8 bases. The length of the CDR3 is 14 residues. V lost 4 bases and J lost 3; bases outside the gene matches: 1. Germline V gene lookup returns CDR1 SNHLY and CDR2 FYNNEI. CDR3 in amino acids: CASSVTGDTGELFF. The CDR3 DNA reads TGTGCCAGCAGTGTGACAGGGGACACCGGGGAGCTGTTTTTT. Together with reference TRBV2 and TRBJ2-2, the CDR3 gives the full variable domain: EPEVTQTPSHQVTQMGQEVILRCVPISNHLYFYWYRQILGQKVEFLVSFYNNEISEKSEIFDDQFSVERPDGSNFTLKIRSTKLEDSAMYFCASSVTGDTGELFFGEGSRLTVL.